This is a list of T cell receptor beta chains from one sample in a study of shared clonotypes between healthy human individuals. Produced via immunoSEQ multiplex PCR; TCRdb's table is partial and in-frame only. The sample lists about 2,500,000 clones, more than 80% seen once, with over 0.12% in the top ten. What was sequenced was naive CD4+ T cells sorted from blood. These receptors all come from a man in his late teens or twenties in good health. Each CDR3 is given with its conserved first and last residue. The order of the fields is J gene, D gene, V gene, clone size, CDR3 DNA, CDR3 protein. A D gene is named only where the DNA matches it firmly. The listing skips clone size in some rows; elsewhere it reads once, few, many or a size class.

J: TRBJ1-1
D: TRBD1
V: TRBV6-5
size: NA
DNA: TGTGCCAGCAGAGTAGAGTCGACAGGGTCAGCTTTCTTT
CDR3: CASRVESTGSAFF

J: TRBJ1-4
D: TRBD1
V: TRBV19
size: NA
DNA: TGTGCCAGTAGGGACAGGGGGCATTCTAATGAAAAACTGTTTTTT
CDR3: CASRDRGHSNEKLFF

J: TRBJ1-6
D: NA
V: TRBV6-5
size: NA
DNA: TGTGCCAGCAGTTTAGTGAATTCACCCCTCCACTTT
CDR3: CASSLVNSPLHF

J: TRBJ1-1
D: NA
V: TRBV28
size: NA
DNA: TGTGCCAGCAGTAGACGGTCTGAAGCTTTCTTT
CDR3: CASSRRSEAFF

J: TRBJ2-5
D: NA
V: TRBV18
size: NA
DNA: TGTGCCAGCTCACCGCGGACAACCCAAGAGACCCAGTACTTC
CDR3: CASSPRTTQETQYF

J: TRBJ2-5
D: TRBD2
V: TRBV7-2
size: once
DNA: TGTGCCAGCAGCACCCTAGCGGGAGAACCAGAGACCCAGTACTTC
CDR3: CASSTLAGEPETQYF

J: TRBJ2-5
D: NA
V: TRBV5-4
size: once
DNA: TGTGCCAGCAGCTTGGGAAGGGCAAACCAAGAGACCCAGTACTTC
CDR3: CASSLGRANQETQYF

J: TRBJ2-2
D: NA
V: TRBV27
size: once
DNA: TGTGCCAGCAGTTTATTTAGGGTTCGCACCGGGGAGCTGTTTTTT
CDR3: CASSLFRVRTGELFF

J: TRBJ1-2
D: NA
V: TRBV10-3
size: NA
DNA: TGTGCCATCAGTGAGTCGAGGGAAGGGGACAACTATGGCTACACCTTC
CDR3: CAISESREGDNYGYTF

J: TRBJ1-1
D: NA
V: TRBV28
size: NA
DNA: TGTGCCAGTGGAGCTTGGTACCAAGGGAACACTGAAGCTTTCTTT
CDR3: CASGAWYQGNTEAFF

J: TRBJ2-7
D: NA
V: TRBV5-1
size: NA
DNA: TGCGCCAGCAGCGTCGGATCTGTCAACGAGCAGTACTTC
CDR3: CASSVGSVNEQYF

J: TRBJ1-3
D: NA
V: TRBV10-3
size: NA
DNA: TGTGCCATCAGTGGGACCCTTCAAACTGGATACGGAAACACCATATATTTT
CDR3: CAISGTLQTGYGNTIYF

J: TRBJ2-7
D: NA
V: TRBV25-1
size: NA
DNA: TGTGCCAGCAGTGGGGCATATCCGCCTTACGAGCAGTACTTC
CDR3: CASSGAYPPYEQYF

J: TRBJ1-4
D: TRBD1
V: TRBV5-4
size: NA
DNA: TGTGCCAGCAGCCCGGACAGGGGAAGGAATGAAAAACTGTTTTTT
CDR3: CASSPDRGRNEKLFF

J: TRBJ2-5
D: TRBD1
V: TRBV10-1
size: once
DNA: TGCGCCAGCAGTTTTCCGGGACAGGAGTTGCGTGAGCAGTACTTC
CDR3: CASSFPGQELREQYF

J: TRBJ2-5
D: TRBD1
V: TRBV7-2
size: NA
DNA: TGTGCCAGCAGCTTAGCGGGACAGCAAGAGACCCAGTACTTC
CDR3: CASSLAGQQETQYF

J: TRBJ2-7
D: NA
V: TRBV10-2
size: once
DNA: TGCGCCAGCAGTGAGCCTGGGGGGAGCTCCTACGAGCAGTACTTC
CDR3: CASSEPGGSSYEQYF

J: TRBJ1-6
D: NA
V: TRBV6-5
size: once
DNA: TGTGCCAGCAGACCCGCTAGTGTGTCACCCCTCCACTTT
CDR3: CASRPASVSPLHF

J: TRBJ1-6
D: NA
V: TRBV5-1
size: once
DNA: TGCGCCAGCAGCTTGGAGCGGTTGGGTCGGACTTCACCCCTCCACTTT
CDR3: CASSLERLGRTSPLHF

J: TRBJ1-1
D: NA
V: TRBV10-3
size: NA
DNA: TGTGCCATCAGCGACACAGTGAACACTGAAGCTTTCTTT
CDR3: CAISDTVNTEAFF

J: TRBJ2-1
D: NA
V: TRBV20-1
size: once
DNA: TGCAGTGCCTCGGGGCTAAGTGAGCAGTTCTTC
CDR3: CSASGLSEQFF

J: TRBJ2-7
D: TRBD2
V: TRBV19
size: NA
DNA: TGTGCCAGTAGCCCCGGGGGGGCCAATTACGAGCAGTACTTC
CDR3: CASSPGGANYEQYF

J: TRBJ2-5
D: TRBD1
V: TRBV7-2
size: NA
DNA: TGTGCCAGCAGCCGGGACAGGGAGGGAGGAGAGACCCAGTACTTC
CDR3: CASSRDREGGETQYF

J: TRBJ2-5
D: TRBD2
V: TRBV6-1
size: NA
DNA: TGTGCCAGCAGCGTAGCGGGCCTCCAAGAGACCCAGTACTTC
CDR3: CASSVAGLQETQYF

J: TRBJ1-2
D: NA
V: TRBV20-1
size: NA
DNA: TGCAGTGCCGCTACAGATGGCTACACCTTC
CDR3: CSAATDGYTF

J: TRBJ2-6
D: TRBD1
V: TRBV18
size: once
DNA: TGTGCCAGCTCACCGGGCGGGACAGGGGACTACTCTCTGGGGGCCAACGTCCTGACTTTC
CDR3: CASSPGGTGDYSLGANVLTF

J: TRBJ1-1
D: NA
V: TRBV2
size: few
DNA: TGTGCCAGCAGTGAAGGTGTAGAAGCTTTCTTT
CDR3: CASSEGVEAFF

J: TRBJ1-1
D: NA
V: TRBV10-3
size: NA
DNA: TGTGCCATCAGAATGGGGGTGGGCAGTGAAGCTTTCTTT
CDR3: CAIRMGVGSEAFF

J: TRBJ2-7
D: NA
V: TRBV18
size: NA
DNA: TGTGCCAGCTCACCACCGAGGACACCCGGAGGAGCCTACGAGCAGTACTTC
CDR3: CASSPPRTPGGAYEQYF

J: TRBJ1-5
D: NA
V: TRBV27
size: few
DNA: TGTGCCAGCAGTCCCCTGTGGAATATCGCCCAGCATTTT
CDR3: CASSPLWNIAQHF

J: TRBJ2-6
D: NA
V: TRBV6-1
size: NA
DNA: TGTGCCAGCAGTGAAGATAAGGGACCCCTCTCTGGGGCCAACGTCCTGACTTTC
CDR3: CASSEDKGPLSGANVLTF

J: TRBJ1-6
D: TRBD1
V: TRBV7-2
size: NA
DNA: TGTGCCAGCAGCTTAGGGGGACAGGGTAGTTCACCCCTCCACTTT
CDR3: CASSLGGQGSSPLHF

J: TRBJ1-2
D: NA
V: TRBV20-1
size: few
DNA: TGCAGTGCTAGATTAGGGGCTGGCTACACCTTC
CDR3: CSARLGAGYTF

J: TRBJ2-2
D: NA
V: TRBV29-1
size: few
DNA: TGCAGCGTTGAAGACCCGGGAGTTCAGTCCGGGGAGCTGTTTTTT
CDR3: CSVEDPGVQSGELFF

J: TRBJ2-6
D: NA
V: TRBV9
size: NA
DNA: TGTGCCAGCAGCTTAACGGAGGGCCCCCTCTCTGGGGCCAACGTCCTGACTTTC
CDR3: CASSLTEGPLSGANVLTF

J: TRBJ1-5
D: NA
V: TRBV7-8
size: NA
DNA: TGTGCCAGCAGCTTAGGACCGATTAGCAATCAGCCCCAGCATTTT
CDR3: CASSLGPISNQPQHF

J: TRBJ2-3
D: TRBD2
V: TRBV18
size: NA
DNA: TGTGCCAGCTCAACTAGCGATTCTAGCACAGATACGCAGTATTTT
CDR3: CASSTSDSSTDTQYF

J: TRBJ2-3
D: TRBD1
V: TRBV2
size: NA
DNA: TGTGCCAGCAGATGGGACAGGGGATCGACAGATACGCAGTATTTT
CDR3: CASRWDRGSTDTQYF

J: TRBJ1-2
D: NA
V: TRBV7-2
size: NA
DNA: TGTGCCAGCAGGGGCGGCAGTGACTATGGCTACACCTTC
CDR3: CASRGGSDYGYTF

J: TRBJ1-5
D: TRBD1
V: TRBV2
size: NA
DNA: TGTGCCAGCAGTCCCATTGGACAGGACAATCAGCCCCAGCATTTT
CDR3: CASSPIGQDNQPQHF

J: TRBJ1-5
D: TRBD1
V: TRBV2
size: NA
DNA: TGTGCCAGCAGCTTACCGGGACAGGGGAAGGGTCAGCCCCAGCATTTT
CDR3: CASSLPGQGKGQPQHF

J: TRBJ2-2
D: NA
V: TRBV7-2
size: once
DNA: TGTGCCAGCAGCCCCGTATCAGGGGAGCTGTTTTTT
CDR3: CASSPVSGELFF

J: TRBJ2-1
D: TRBD2
V: TRBV2
size: NA
DNA: TGTGCCAGCAGGGCCGGGACTAGCGTATACAATGAGCAGTTCTTC
CDR3: CASRAGTSVYNEQFF

J: TRBJ1-2
D: TRBD1
V: TRBV6-1
size: NA
DNA: TGTGCCAGCAGTCAGTGGACAGGGGAAGGCTACACCTTC
CDR3: CASSQWTGEGYTF

J: TRBJ2-2
D: NA
V: TRBV5-1
size: NA
DNA: TGCGCCAGCAGCTTGGATTTAGCGAACCAATACACCGGGGAGCTGTTTTTT
CDR3: CASSLDLANQYTGELFF